This is a list of T cell receptor beta chains from one sample in a study of T cells after yellow fever vaccination. TCRdb analysed the 5' RACE reads with MiXCR anew, one entry per CDR3 protein. The repertoire holds approximately 300,000 distinct CDR3 sequences, with roughly 13% as singletons. The sample here was CD4+ T cells sorted from PBMCs, taken 45 days after the yellow fever booster vaccination. The receptors come from a man aged 25 to 40 who received the YFV17D yellow fever vaccine. Both conserved end residues are part of each CDR3. Fields, in order: D gene, clone size, J gene, V gene, CDR3 protein, CDR3 DNA. A D gene is named only where the DNA matches it firmly. Expanded clones are given a class, and other clones once, few, many or no size at all.

>TRBD2|once|TRBJ2-1|TRBV20-1
CSARGGGGLADYNEQFF
TGCAGTGCTAGAGGTGGTGGCGGGCTAGCGGACTACAATGAGCAGTTCTTC
>.|many|TRBJ1-1|TRBV7-2
CASSAGPARDTEAFF
TGTGCCAGCAGCGCCGGACCCGCACGGGACACTGAAGCTTTCTTT
>.|.|TRBJ1-1|TRBV18
CASSPRTPVAEAFF
TGTGCCAGCTCACCAAGGACGCCGGTGGCTGAAGCTTTCTTT
>.|few|TRBJ2-7|TRBV7-2
CASSLGTRLGYEQYF
TGTGCCAGCAGCTTAGGAACCCGCTTGGGCTACGAGCAGTACTTC
>TRBD2|many|TRBJ2-1|TRBV27
CASNQFAGEAYNEQFF
TGTGCCAGCAACCAGTTCGCGGGAGAAGCCTACAATGAGCAGTTCTTC
>TRBD2|.|TRBJ2-1|TRBV18
CASSPKIAGGNEQFF
TGTGCCAGCTCACCAAAGATAGCGGGAGGCAATGAGCAGTTCTTC
>.|.|TRBJ1-1|TRBV5-1
CASSLESDTEAFF
TGCGCCAGCAGCTTGGAGTCGGACACTGAAGCTTTCTTT
>TRBD1|few|TRBJ2-1|TRBV20-1
CSARVSTGMSSYNEQFF
TGCAGTGCTAGAGTCTCGACAGGGATGAGCTCCTACAATGAGCAGTTCTTC
>.|many|TRBJ2-1|TRBV24-1
CATSAHLASEQFF
TGTGCCACCAGTGCCCACCTGGCTTCGGAGCAGTTCTTC
>TRBD2|.|TRBJ2-3|TRBV4-2
CASSPAGGRTDTQYF
TGTGCCAGCAGCCCAGCGGGAGGGAGAACAGATACGCAGTATTTT
>TRBD1|.|TRBJ2-2|TRBV28
CASSLGQVNTGELFF
TGTGCCAGCAGTTTAGGACAGGTGAACACCGGGGAGCTGTTTTTT
>.|.|TRBJ2-2|TRBV29-1
CSVVLVNRELFF
TGCAGCGTTGTTCTCGTCAACCGGGAGCTGTTTTTT
>.|.|TRBJ1-5|TRBV5-5
CASSLVSGKGQPQHF
TGTGCCAGCAGCTTGGTTTCAGGGAAAGGTCAGCCCCAGCATTTT
>.|.|TRBJ2-2|TRBV18
CASSPKEAGELFF
TGTGCCAGCTCACCAAAGGAGGCCGGGGAGCTGTTTTTT
>.|.|TRBJ1-2|TRBV28
CASFSGSGTRGYTF
TGTGCCAGCTTCTCGGGGAGCGGGACGCGTGGCTACACCTTC
>TRBD1|many|TRBJ2-7|TRBV6-2/TRBV6-3
CASSDDRANTYEQYF
TGTGCCAGCAGCGACGACAGGGCGAATACCTACGAGCAGTACTTC
>.|many|TRBJ2-5|TRBV7-2
CASTLGGLQETQYF
TGTGCCAGCACCCTAGGAGGGTTGCAAGAGACCCAGTACTTC
>.|.|TRBJ2-7|TRBV5-1
CASSLGGFYEQYF
TGCGCCAGCAGCTTAGGGGGTTTCTACGAGCAGTACTTC
>.|.|TRBJ2-1|TRBV28
CASSPGGGIYNEQFF
TGTGCCAGCAGCCCGGGAGGGGGCATCTACAATGAGCAGTTCTTC
>.|.|TRBJ2-7|TRBV7-9
CASSSRDGDSYEQYF
TGTGCCAGCAGCTCCCGGGACGGGGACTCCTACGAGCAGTACTTC
>TRBD2|few|TRBJ2-1|TRBV11-2
CASSSSGVAGGHEQFF
TGTGCCAGCAGCTCAAGCGGAGTAGCGGGAGGCCATGAGCAGTTCTTC
>.|few|TRBJ2-2|TRBV9
CASSVAGRTTGELFF
TGTGCCAGCAGCGTAGCGGGGAGGACCACCGGGGAGCTGTTTTTT
>.|.|TRBJ1-5|TRBV20-1
CSAIYGPSNQPQHF
TGCAGTGCTATCTACGGACCCAGCAATCAGCCCCAGCATTTT
>.|few|TRBJ2-3|TRBV29-1
CSVERSTGTDTQYF
TGCAGCGTCGAGCGGTCCACGGGCACAGATACGCAGTATTTT
>.|many|TRBJ2-7|TRBV7-2
CASSLARGYEQYF
TGTGCCAGCAGCTTAGCGCGAGGCTACGAGCAGTACTTC
>TRBD1|.|TRBJ2-5|TRBV5-1
CASTRDRGQETQYF
TGCGCCAGCACCAGGGACAGGGGGCAAGAGACCCAGTACTTC
>TRBD1|.|TRBJ2-7|TRBV5-6
CASSFLKGALDEQYF
TGTGCCAGCAGCTTTCTGAAGGGGGCTCTGGACGAGCAGTACTTC
>.|.|TRBJ2-3|TRBV28
CASSVTLRTDTQYF
TGTGCCAGCAGTGTAACCCTACGGACAGATACGCAGTATTTT
>.|many|TRBJ1-1|TRBV5-1
CASSLGSGGADTEAFF
TGCGCCAGCAGCTTGGGTTCGGGGGGCGCGGACACTGAAGCTTTCTTT